The 5 T cell receptor beta chains given below trace back to one sample, sequenced in a study of vaccination and CD4 T cells after COVID-19. CD4+ T cells that had been cultured provided DNA sequenced with the Oncomine TCR Beta short-read assay. TCRdb reanalysed the PCR reads using MiXCR and keeps one entry per CDR3 protein. In the table there are about 14,000 distinct CDR3 sequences, around 55% of which are singletons. No antigen has been identified for these receptors. Treatment meaning: approximately 11-day PBMC culture with coronavirus spike peptide pools or control peptides (ViraFEST assay). The sequencing input was CD4+ T cells from blood, cultured in vitro. These receptors came from a human donor who had recovered from COVID-19.

The chain combines TRBV7-3 with TRBJ1-1; D might be TRBD1 (5 bases). V was pared by 2 bases and J by 7 bases, with 8 bases between. CDR1 is SGHTA and CDR2 is FQGTGA in the germline V gene. This CDR3 has 12 residues. The CDR3 sequence: CASSLGGGEAFF. CDR3 sequence (DNA): TGTGCCAGCAGCTTAGGGGGGGGTGAAGCTTTCTTT.

A few counts support this clonotype. The gene calls are TRBV15 and TRBJ2-5, with a tentative D call TRBD2 (6 bases). The CDR3 totals 14 residues. Trimming cost V 4 bases and J 2 bases, with 11 bases left between them. Germline-derived CDR1 and CDR2 are LNHNV and YYDKDF (reference sequence). CDR3 sequence: CATSIGGTQETQYF. The CDR3 DNA reads TGTGCCACCAGCATAGGAGGGACTCAAGAGACCCAGTACTTC.

This chain links TRBV19 with TRBJ2-1; 8 bases map to TRBD2. The CDR3 consists of 15 residues. The J segment lost 7 bases and the V segment lost 7 bases, leaving 12 bases of the junction unmatched. Looked up from germline, CDR1 is LNHDA and CDR2 is SQIVND (reference sequence). The CDR3 nucleotides read TGTGCCAGTACCGATAGCGGGACCGGGGGGAATGAGCAGTTCTTC. Translated, it gives CASTDSGTGGNEQFF.

J is TRBJ2-2 and V is TRBV12-3 or TRBV12-4, with D possibly called TRBD1 or TRBD2 (7 bases each). This CDR3 has 17 amino acids. V gave up 6 bases and J gave up 7 bases, with 24 bases separating them. The CDR3 loop is CASRPGRGGRQGGELFF. CDR3 nucleotides: TGTGCCAGCAGACCGGGGCGTGGCGGGAGACAGGGCGGGGAGCTGTTTTTT.

The V call is TRBV6-5, the J call TRBJ1-2; D gene uncertain. V gave up 2 bases and J gave up 8 bases, with 12 bases separating them. The germline V gene has CDR1 MNHEY and CDR2 SVGAGI. This CDR3 has 13 amino acids. CDR3 DNA: TGTGCCAGCAGTTACAGGGTTGGGGTAGGCTACACCTTC. It encodes CASSYRVGVGYTF.